Shown below are 25 T cell receptor beta chains from a single sample sequenced in a study of shared clonotypes between healthy human individuals. Method: immunoSEQ multiplex PCR; TCRdb's copy keeps in-frame clones and lacks some. The sample includes fewer than 2.5 million clones, 93% seen only once; the top ten take 0.36%. The sample consisted of naive CD4+ T cells from PBMCs. Subset reported: CD45RA+ positively selected. These receptors were taken from a man younger than 35 in good health. Some clones in this sample may be carry-over from other donors' samples.

This clone was counted once. This rearrangement joins TRBV4-1 to TRBJ1-4, with no clear D. The V and J ends lost 3 bases and 7 bases respectively, with 18 bases between them. CDR1 is MGHRA and CDR2 is YSYEKL in the germline V gene. The length of the CDR3 is 16 residues. CDR3 nucleotides: TGCGCCAGCAGCCAGTCGCAAGGGTGGGTGGCTGAAAAACTGTTTTTT. Translated: CASSQSQGWVAEKLFF.

In its sample, this clone was seen once. This chain links TRBV6-1 with TRBJ2-1; 9 bases agree with TRBD2. The CDR3 is 15 residues long. Germline V gene lookup returns CDR1 MNHNS and CDR2 SASEGT. Trimming cost V 4 bases and J 6 bases; bases outside gene matches: 7. CDR3 in amino acids: CASSASGRSPNEQFF. CDR3 bases: TGTGCCAGCAGTGCCAGCGGGAGGTCTCCCAATGAGCAGTTCTTC.

V gene TRBV5-5 combines with J gene TRBJ1-2, with a weak D call TRBD1 (6 bases). The CDR3 runs to 15 residues. The V end lost 0 bases, the J end lost 4 bases, and 13 bases lay between the germline ends. Germline V gives CDR1 SGHKS, CDR2 YYEKEE (reference sequence). The CDR3 nucleotides read TGTGCCAGCAGCTTGGCCAAGGGGGTAGGCTATGGCTACACCTTC. Residues: CASSLAKGVGYGYTF.

The rearrangement joins TRBV28 to TRBJ2-1; D uncertain. Germline V gene sequence: CDR1 MDHEN, CDR2 SYDVKM. V was clipped by 7 bases and J by 8 bases, with 12 bases between them. The CDR3 runs to 12 residues. The CDR3 region has the DNA TGTGCCAGCACGACATCTGGGTATGAGCAGTTCTTC. As protein: CASTTSGYEQFF.

This clone showed up just a few times. The sample carries other DNA sequences with the same CDR3. The CDR3 is CASSLGSTDTQYF. CDR3 bases: TGTGCCAGCAGCTTGGGGAGCACAGATACGCAGTATTTT. V gene TRBV5-6 combines with J gene TRBJ2-3; D is unresolved. The CDR3 loop spans 13 amino acids. From germline, CDR1 is SGHDT and CDR2 YYEEEE. V gave up 0 bases and J gave up 0 bases, with 2 bases separating them.

The chain employs TRBV29-1 and TRBJ1-5, with unresolved D. V dropped 0 bases and J dropped 2 bases, with 8 bases sitting between them. The germline CDR1 and CDR2 sequences are SQVTM and ANQGSEA. This CDR3 region has 14 residues. In DNA form, the CDR3 reads TGCAGCGTTGAAGAGGGGTCGGGCAATCAGCCCCAGCATTTT. It is translated as CSVEEGSGNQPQHF.

This chain links TRBV7-2 with TRBJ2-7; 9 bases are a match to TRBD2. V shed 4 bases and J 6 bases; nucleotides not matched to a gene: 7. Germline lookup yields CDR1 SGHTA and CDR2 FQGNSA. This CDR3 contains 14 residues. CDR3 coding DNA: TGTGCCAGCAGCTCGGGTAATAGCGGGAGCGAGCAGTACTTC. It is translated as CASSSGNSGSEQYF. Full variable domain (remainder filled in from reference TRBV7-2 and TRBJ2-7): GAGVSQSPSNKVTEKGKDVELRCDPISGHTALYWYRQSLGQGLEFLIYFQGNSAPDKSGLPSDRFSAERTGGSVSTLTIQRTQQEDSAVYLCASSSGNSGSEQYFGPGTRLTVT.

The chain uses TRBV29-1 and TRBJ2-7, with TRBD1 identical over 10 bases. Trimming at V came to 6 bases and at J to 4 bases, leaving 6 bases not matched to a gene. The germline CDR1 and CDR2 sequences are SQVTM and ANQGSEA. The CDR3 contains 13 residues. CDR3 sequence reads: CSVEAGQGYEQYF. DNA for the CDR3: TGCAGCGTGGAGGCGGGACAGGGGTACGAGCAGTACTTC.

V gene TRBV19 combines with J gene TRBJ2-1, with D possibly matching TRBD1 (5 bases). The V end lost 9 bases, the J end lost 1 base, and 13 bases lay between the germline ends. Per germline, CDR1 LNHDA and CDR2 SQIVND (reference sequence). The length of the CDR3 is 14 residues. The CDR3 bases are TGTGCCAGCCACGGGCACAGGTCCTACAATGAGCAGTTCTTC. This gives the protein CASHGHRSYNEQFF.

The chain couples TRBV7-2 to TRBJ1-3, with 8 bases aligning to TRBD1. Trimming removed 2 bases from V and 4 bases from J; junction bases left unmatched: 4. This CDR3 is 15 amino acids long. CDR1 and CDR2 (germline): SGHTA, FQGNSA. CDR3 in DNA: TGTGCCAGCAGCTTACAGGGGGCCGACGGAAACACCATATATTTT. The encoded protein is CASSLQGADGNTIYF.

V is TRBV7-3 and J is TRBJ2-3, with a weak D call TRBD2 (5 bases). This CDR3 contains 14 residues. Germline values: CDR1 SGHTA, CDR2 FQGTGA. Trimming stripped 1 base from V and 0 bases from J, with 5 bases between. DNA of the CDR3: TGTGCCAGCAGCTTAATAGCGAGCACAGATACGCAGTATTTT. It encodes CASSLIASTDTQYF. The complete variable domain, with remaining parts taken from reference TRBV7-3 and TRBJ2-3, reads GAGVSQTPSNKVTEKGKYVELRCDPISGHTALYWYRQSLGQGPEFLIYFQGTGAADDSGLPNDRFFAVRPEGSVSTLKIQRTERGDSAVYLCASSLIASTDTQYFGPGTRLTVL.

V is TRBV7-9 and J is TRBJ2-2; 12 nucleotides agree with TRBD1. Per germline, CDR1 SEHNR and CDR2 FQNEAQ (reference sequence). V shed 5 bases, J shed 6 bases, and the junction held 4 bases outside the gene matches. The CDR3 sequence is 15 residues long. CDR3 DNA sequence: TGTGCCAGCAGCGCCGGGACAGGGGGCTCCGGGGAGCTGTTTTTT. This codes for CASSAGTGGSGELFF.

V is TRBV6-6 and J is TRBJ2-7, with D maybe TRBD1 (6 bases). Germline CDR1 is MNHNY and CDR2 is SVGAGI (reference sequence). The CDR3 runs 13 residues. The V end was cut by 2 bases, the J end by 2 bases, with 7 bases between. CDR3 DNA: TGTGCCAGCAGTTACGGACAGACCTACGAGCAGTACTTC. Its translation is CASSYGQTYEQYF.

This sequence joins TRBV10-3 and TRBJ2-1; 9 positions agree with TRBD1. The V and J ends lost 6 bases and 0 bases, in that order; junction bases with no gene match: 3. This CDR3 is 15 amino acids long. Germline lookup yields CDR1 ENHRY and CDR2 SYGVKD. The CDR3 nucleotides read TGTGCCATCAGGCTGGGACAGGGCTCCTACAATGAGCAGTTCTTC. Its protein product is CAIRLGQGSYNEQFF.

The chain carries TRBV2 and TRBJ2-7, with 8 bases aligning to TRBD2. V shed 3 bases, J shed 6 bases, and the junction held 7 bases outside the gene matches. Germline V gene lookup returns CDR1 SNHLY and CDR2 FYNNEI. This CDR3 has 14 amino acids. The CDR3: CASSDRGGALEQYF. The CDR3 coding sequence is TGTGCCAGCAGTGACCGGGGGGGGGCACTCGAGCAGTACTTC.

The chain combines TRBV11-2 with TRBJ2-1; 8 nucleotides match TRBD2. Germline V gene sequence: CDR1 SGHAT, CDR2 FQNNGV. Trimming cost V 4 bases and J 9 bases; bases outside gene matches: 8. The CDR3 length is 14 residues. The CDR3 loop reads CASSYFSGKGEQFF. CDR3 nucleotides: TGTGCCAGCAGCTACTTTAGCGGGAAGGGTGAGCAGTTCTTC.

V usage is TRBV7-8 and J usage is TRBJ2-1; TRBD1 matches at 11 bases. Looked up from germline, CDR1 is SGHVS and CDR2 is FQNEAQ. This CDR3 spans 12 amino acids. The junction had 2 bases not matched to a gene; V was cut back by 5 bases and J by 11 bases. The CDR3 bases are TGTGCCAGCAGCCGGACAGGGGGCCAGCAGTTCTTC. Amino acid sequence: CASSRTGGQQFF.

V is TRBV28 and J is TRBJ1-2; D is unresolved. From germline, CDR1 is MDHEN and CDR2 SYDVKM. V was pared by 3 bases and J by 0 bases, with 11 bases between. The CDR3 has 15 amino acids. The CDR3 reads CASSFEGWANYGYTF. CDR3 nucleotide sequence: TGTGCCAGCAGTTTCGAGGGATGGGCTAACTATGGCTACACCTTC.

The chain carries TRBV18 and TRBJ2-1, with 10 nucleotides matching TRBD2. V was clipped by 4 bases and J by 8 bases; unmatched bases: 8. Looked up from germline, CDR1 is KGHSH and CDR2 is LQKENI. This CDR3 is built from 15 residues. In nucleotides, the CDR3 is TGTGCCAGCTCACAGGCTCCCCTAGCGGGAGATGAGCAGTTCTTC. Translation gives CASSQAPLAGDEQFF.

The chain employs TRBV30 and TRBJ1-1; D remains unclear. Germline V gene sequence: CDR1 GTSNPN, CDR2 SVGIG (reference sequence). The CDR3 covers 10 residues. The DNA for the CDR3 is TGTGCGGTACTGGCATTTGAAGCTTTCTTT. The encoded protein is CAVLAFEAFF.

This clone was picked up one time. The chain is built from TRBV6-1 and TRBJ2-7; 11 nucleotides agree with TRBD2. Germline values: CDR1 MNHNS, CDR2 SASEGT. V lost 8 bases to trimming and J lost 3 bases; unmatched junction nucleotides: 6. The CDR3 covers 14 residues. The CDR3 is CASSTSGGNYEQYF. The CDR3 DNA sequence: TGTGCCAGCTCAACTAGCGGGGGAAACTACGAGCAGTACTTC.

The rearrangement uses TRBV7-9 and TRBJ2-2, with TRBD1 matching 9 bases. Germline V gene data show CDR1 as SEHNR and CDR2 as FQNEAQ (reference sequence). Losses at the gene ends were 5 bases for V and 5 bases for J; bases not matched to a gene: 9. This CDR3 has 16 residues. CDR3 residues: CASSTRDREGTGELFF. The DNA of the CDR3 is TGTGCCAGCAGCACCCGGGACAGGGAAGGAACCGGGGAGCTGTTTTTT. The full variable domain, in which reference TRBV7-9 and TRBJ2-2 provide the parts outside the CDR3, is DTGVSQNPRHKITKRGQNVTFRCDPISEHNRLYWYRQTLGQGPEFLTYFQNEAQLEKSRLLSDRFSAERPKGSFSTLEIQRTEQGDSAMYLCASSTRDREGTGELFFGEGSRLTVL.

As concerns this clone: Other DNA sequences in this specimen translate into the identical CDR3. The chain uses TRBV7-9 and TRBJ1-5; a weak D match, TRBD1 (6 bases). The CDR3 covers 14 residues. Germline-derived CDR1 and CDR2 are SEHNR and FQNEAQ (reference sequence). V gave up 1 base and J gave up 5 bases, with 9 bases separating them. The CDR3 spells CASSLVGGDQPQHF. The CDR3 DNA reads as TGTGCCAGCAGCTTAGTAGGGGGGGATCAGCCCCAGCATTTT.

The genes are TRBV5-1 and TRBJ2-3; 8 bases are shared with TRBD1. J gave up 4 bases and V 4 bases, and 20 bases lay outside the gene matches. The CDR3 runs to 19 residues. Germline V gene sequence: CDR1 SGHRS, CDR2 YFSETQ. The CDR3 DNA sequence: TGCGCCAGCAGCAAACCCGCCCCGGGACAGGCATCTCTCTCAGATACGCAGTATTTT. This translates into CASSKPAPGQASLSDTQYF.

The gene calls are TRBV7-7 and TRBJ2-5; the match to TRBD2 covers 9 bases. The germline V gene has CDR1 SSHAT and CDR2 FNYEAQ (reference sequence). J was trimmed by 5 bases and V by 2 bases; bases with no gene match: 6. This CDR3 has 15 amino acids. CDR3 sequence: CASSLQTSGGETQYF. CDR3 nucleotides: TGTGCCAGCAGCTTACAGACTAGCGGAGGGGAGACCCAGTACTTC.